This TCR beta chain was captured by sequencing in a study of blood T cell repertoires in COVID-19. Overall study: PBMCs, B-cell-depleted T cells, or T cells were the source of the cDNA or gDNA that made up the material.

The CDR3 is 16 residues long. In germline, CDR1 is SEHNR, CDR2 FQNEAQ (reference sequence). V was cut by 3 bases and J by 1 base, with 15 bases left in between. TCRdb's table, derived via immunoSEQ multiplex PCR, lists solely in-frame clones and lacks some. The sample gives under 200,000 clones, 88% of which show up once; roughly 24% is in the top ten. Sequencing was performed on peripheral blood. The V and J genes are TRBV7-9 and TRBJ1-2; D is undetermined. The origin of this receptor is a man aged 55 to 70 with acute or convalescent COVID-19. Here the CDR3 DNA reads TGTGCCAGCAGCTTCACTCTACAGACACATAACTATGGCTACACCTTC. This gives the protein CASSFTLQTHNYGYTF.